Presented here are 24 T cell receptor beta chains from one specimen sequenced in a study of T cell repertoires and Cas9 in healthy adults. Sequencing used immunoSEQ multiplex PCR; TCRdb keeps in-frame clones, though not all of them. The sample shows approximately 15,000 clones, around 86% of them seen only once. The specimen was Tregs (CD4+, CD25+, CD127-, CD137-, CD154-) from PBMCs; culture status not recorded. These receptors all come from a human donor in good health.

The V and J genes are TRBV15 and TRBJ1-6; D might be TRBD1 (5 bases). V gave up 4 bases and J gave up 8 bases, with 21 bases separating them. The germline V gene has CDR1 LNHNV and CDR2 YYDKDF (reference sequence). The CDR3 is 17 residues long. CDR3 DNA: TGTGCCACCAGCAAGGTGACGGGGGGTGGGGGATATTCACCCCTCCACTTT. It codes for CATSKVTGGGGYSPLHF.

This rearrangement joins TRBV2 to TRBJ1-1; D gene unclear. Germline V gene data show CDR1 as SNHLY and CDR2 as FYNNEI. The CDR3 extends over 13 amino acids. Trimming shortened V by 9 bases and J by 4 bases, and 15 bases separated the two germline ends. The CDR3 loop reads CASARPAPTEAFF. Written as DNA, the CDR3 is TGTGCCAGTGCTAGGCCTGCTCCCACTGAAGCTTTCTTT. Looking up the rest from reference TRBV2 and TRBJ1-1 gives the full variable domain: EPEVTQTPSHQVTQMGQEVILRCVPISNHLYFYWYRQILGQKVEFLVSFYNNEISEKSEIFDDQFSVERPDGSNFTLKIRSTKLEDSAMYFCASARPAPTEAFFGQGTRLTVV.

This chain connects TRBV10-3 to TRBJ1-2; no clear D. This CDR3 is 13 amino acids long. Trimming cost V 0 bases and J 8 bases, with 10 bases left between them. Germline values: CDR1 ENHRY, CDR2 SYGVKD. CDR3 nucleotide sequence: TGTGCCATCAGTGAGTCGGGGTTTCTCGGCTACACCTTC. Protein product: CAISESGFLGYTF.

CDR3 nucleotide sequence: TGCGCCAGCAGCTTGGCGACAGGGGGGAATGAAAAACTGTTTTTT. Residues: CASSLATGGNEKLFF. J is TRBJ1-4 and V is TRBV5-1, with TRBD1 identical over 9 bases. This CDR3 has 15 amino acids. Germline CDR1 reads SGHRS; CDR2 reads YFSETQ. After removal of 0 bases from V and 5 bases from J, the junction contained 2 bases not matched to a gene. The full variable domain, rest sourced from reference TRBV5-1 and TRBJ1-4, is KAGVTQTPRYLIKTRGQQVTLSCSPISGHRSVSWYQQTPGQGLQFLFEYFSETQRNKGNFPGRFSGRQFSNSRSEMNVSTLELGDSALYLCASSLATGGNEKLFFGSGTQLSVL.

The chain is built from TRBV30 and TRBJ1-1; D is unresolved. The ends were cut back, 1 base at V and 7 bases at J, with 16 bases in the middle. The CDR3 consists of 14 residues. CDR1 is GTSNPN and CDR2 is SVGIG in the germline V gene (reference sequence). Here the CDR3 reads CAWSGVWWEGEAFF. In DNA, the CDR3 is TGTGCCTGGAGTGGGGTATGGTGGGAGGGTGAAGCTTTCTTT.

This clone has a single count. This rearrangement joins TRBV28 to TRBJ1-6, with no clear D. V was shortened by 5 bases and J by 3 bases, with 11 bases between the two germline ends. Germline loops: CDR1 MDHEN, CDR2 SYDVKM. CDR3 length equals 15 residues. CDR3 DNA: TGTGCCAGCAGTACAAGGGAGGTCTATAATTCACCCCTCCACTTT. The encoded protein is CASSTREVYNSPLHF.

The gene calls are TRBV7-9 and TRBJ2-6, with a weak D call TRBD1 (5 bases). Germline V gene sequence: CDR1 SEHNR, CDR2 FQNEAQ (reference sequence). Trimming pared 1 base from V and 0 bases from J, leaving 10 bases between. This CDR3 comprises 17 residues. CDR3 DNA sequence: TGTGCCAGCAGCTTAGTCAGACAGACCTCTGGGGCCAACGTCCTGACTTTC. It translates to CASSLVRQTSGANVLTF. Together with reference TRBV7-9 and TRBJ2-6, the CDR3 gives the full variable domain: DTGVSQNPRHKITKRGQNVTFRCDPISEHNRLYWYRQTLGQGPEFLTYFQNEAQLEKSRLLSDRFSAERPKGSFSTLEIQRTEQGDSAMYLCASSLVRQTSGANVLTFGAGSRLTVL.

In this sample, this clone turned up once. The chain couples TRBV2 to TRBJ1-1, with D possibly matching TRBD1 (5 bases). Germline V gene sequence: CDR1 SNHLY, CDR2 FYNNEI. The CDR3 runs 16 residues. V lost 6 bases and J lost 6, with 23 bases in between. The CDR3 nucleotides read TGTGCCAGCAGCCGACATACGGACACCGCCCTTGCTGAAGCTTTCTTT. Protein: CASSRHTDTALAEAFF.

The chain carries TRBV7-9 and TRBJ2-5; the match to TRBD2 covers 8 bases. Germline CDR1 and CDR2: SEHNR and FQNEAQ (reference sequence). The CDR3 length is 14 residues. V lost 3 bases and J lost 2; bases outside the gene matches: 2. CDR3 coding DNA: TGTGCCAGCAGCTTCAGCGGGGGTCAAGAGACCCAGTACTTC. This gives the protein CASSFSGGQETQYF.

The rearrangement uses TRBV6-1 and TRBJ1-2; D uncertain. Trimming took 5 bases from V and 8 from J, leaving 9 bases between them. Looked up from germline, CDR1 is MNHNS and CDR2 is SASEGT. This CDR3 spans 11 amino acids. The CDR3 DNA reads TGTGCCAGCAGTTCTCTTTGGGGCTACACCTTC. Residues: CASSSLWGYTF.

This clone occurred a few times. This chain links TRBV6-1 with TRBJ1-1, with D maybe TRBD1 (6 bases). The CDR3 is made up of 13 amino acids. Germline-derived CDR1 and CDR2 are MNHNS and SASEGT. The ends were cut back, 6 bases at V and 11 bases at J, with 19 bases in the middle. The CDR3 loop is CASRAERFQGAFF. In nucleotides, the CDR3 is TGTGCCAGCAGGGCCGAAAGGTTCCAGGGGGCTTTCTTT.

This chain joins TRBV2 and TRBJ2-5; D uncertain. With 4 bases removed from V and 0 bases from J, the gap between germline ends came to 6 bases. Germline V lookup: CDR1 SNHLY, CDR2 FYNNEI. The CDR3 runs to 13 residues. CDR3 nucleotides: TGTGCCAGCAGTGGGAAAAACCAAGAGACCCAGTACTTC. Translation gives CASSGKNQETQYF.

This clone was detected only a few times. This chain joins TRBV7-9 and TRBJ2-3; no reliable D call. Trimming pared 0 bases from V and 8 bases from J, leaving 6 bases between. This CDR3 has 12 residues. CDR1 and CDR2 (germline): SEHNR, FQNEAQ (reference sequence). CDR3 residues: CASSLAGVTQYF. In nucleotides, the CDR3 is TGTGCCAGCAGCTTAGCCGGCGTTACGCAGTATTTT.

The rearrangement joins TRBV25-1 to TRBJ1-6; no firm D call. The V end was cut by 1 base, the J end by 6 bases, with 10 bases between. This CDR3 comprises 15 residues. Germline CDR1 is MGHDK and CDR2 is SYGVNS. CDR3 DNA: TGTGCCAGCAGTGAATCGGCAGGTCTTAATTCACCCCTCCACTTT. Residues: CASSESAGLNSPLHF.

CDR3 nucleotides: TGTGCCAGCAGTTTCATACTAGCCAGCCAAGAGACCCAGTACTTC. It codes for CASSFILASQETQYF. The rearrangement joins TRBV28 to TRBJ2-5, with D possibly being TRBD2 (6 bases). V gave up 3 bases and J gave up 1 base, with 12 bases separating them. The CDR3 loop spans 15 amino acids. CDR1 is MDHEN and CDR2 is SYDVKM in the germline V gene. Together with reference TRBV28 and TRBJ2-5, the CDR3 gives the full variable domain: DVKVTQSSRYLVKRTGEKVFLECVQDMDHENMFWYRQDPGLGLRLIYFSYDVKMKEKGDIPEGYSVSREKKERFSLILESASTNQTSMYLCASSFILASQETQYFGPGTRLLVL.

V and J are TRBV28 and TRBJ2-1; 10 bases map to TRBD2. The CDR3 is made up of 17 amino acids. The junction had 14 bases not matched to a gene; V was cut back by 5 bases and J by 7 bases. CDR1 is MDHEN, CDR2 SYDVKM, per germline. CDR3 nucleotides: TGTGCCAGCAGTATCCTCTCCCTAGCGGGGGTGCGGAATGAGCAGTTCTTC. Translation gives CASSILSLAGVRNEQFF.

This chain links TRBV4-1 with TRBJ2-1; 13 bases map to TRBD2. The CDR3 has 19 residues. The junction had 15 bases not matched to a gene; V was cut back by 3 bases and J by 7 bases. Germline CDR1 MGHRA, CDR2 YSYEKL. CDR3 DNA: TGCGCCAGCAGCCATGAAAGACTAGCGGGGGGCTGGGTGGAGAATGAGCAGTTCTTC. Protein product: CASSHERLAGGWVENEQFF.

The genes are TRBV27 and TRBJ1-1, with 7 bases fitting TRBD1. CDR1 is MNHEY and CDR2 is SMNVEV in the germline V gene (reference sequence). V lost 7 bases, J lost 3 bases, and 17 bases stayed unmatched. The length of the CDR3 is 17 residues. The CDR3 bases are TGTGCCAGCAAAGGGCAGGGGGTGAGATCCCCACACACTGAAGCTTTCTTT. Amino acid sequence: CASKGQGVRSPHTEAFF.

This clone has only one observation. This rearrangement joins TRBV5-6 to TRBJ2-2, with 7 positions matching TRBD1. The junction had 9 bases not matched to a gene; V was cut back by 5 bases and J by 5 bases. This CDR3 is built from 15 residues. Germline V CDR1 and CDR2: SGHDT, YYEEEE. CDR3 sequence reads: CASRDTGTDTGELFF. The CDR3 DNA sequence: TGTGCCAGCAGGGACACCGGGACAGATACCGGGGAGCTGTTTTTT.

The genes are TRBV11-2 and TRBJ1-2; D unclear. The length of the CDR3 is 15 residues. V lost 4 bases to trimming and J lost 8 bases, with 20 bases between them. Germline CDR1 SGHAT, CDR2 FQNNGV. The CDR3: CASSSRPGPEAGYTF. In nucleotides, the CDR3 is TGTGCCAGCAGCTCCCGCCCGGGTCCCGAAGCGGGCTACACCTTC.

This sequence joins TRBV5-4 and TRBJ2-7; 10 bases align to TRBD1. V shed 5 bases, J shed 8 bases, and the junction held 13 bases outside the gene matches. The CDR3 is made up of 15 amino acids. CDR1 and CDR2 (germline): SGHNT, YYREEE (reference sequence). The chain's CDR3 is CASSSGTGVLGKQYF. The DNA of the CDR3 is TGTGCCAGCAGTTCCGGGACAGGGGTCCTCGGAAAGCAGTACTTC. The whole variable domain, remainder taken from reference TRBV5-4 and TRBJ2-7, is ETGVTQSPTHLIKTRGQQVTLRCSSQSGHNTVSWYQQALGQGPQFIFQYYREEENGRGNFPPRFSGLQFPNYSSELNVNALELDDSALYLCASSSGTGVLGKQYFGPGTRLTVT.

The genes are TRBV15 and TRBJ2-5; D unclear. CDR1 is LNHNV, CDR2 YYDKDF, per germline (reference sequence). V was shortened by 5 bases and J by 5 bases, with 15 bases between the two germline ends. The CDR3 length is 14 residues. This chain's CDR3 is CATSFGREWETQYF. The CDR3 region has the DNA TGTGCCACCAGCTTTGGAAGGGAATGGGAGACCCAGTACTTC.

The chain has TRBV10-3 and TRBJ2-3, with 8 bases identical to TRBD1. Losses at the gene ends were 7 bases for V and 5 bases for J; bases not matched to a gene: 8. The CDR3 runs 14 residues. Germline assignment: CDR1 ENHRY and CDR2 SYGVKD. The CDR3 loop reads CAIKAGGRGDTQYF. DNA for the CDR3: TGTGCCATCAAGGCAGGGGGCCGGGGAGATACGCAGTATTTT.

The chain is built from TRBV9 and TRBJ2-3; D not certain. Trimming pared 0 bases from V and 1 base from J, leaving 6 bases between. CDR1 and CDR2 (germline): SGDLS, YYNGEE. CDR3 length equals 14 residues. CDR3 nucleotides: TGTGCCAGCAGCGTAGGGGGTCGCACAGATACGCAGTATTTT. Amino acids: CASSVGGRTDTQYF. Drawing the rest from reference TRBV9 and TRBJ2-3, the complete variable domain is DSGVTQTPKHLITATGQRVTLRCSPRSGDLSVYWYQQSLDQGLQFLIQYYNGEERAKGNILERFSAQQFPDLHSELNLSSLELGDSALYFCASSVGGRTDTQYFGPGTRLTVL.